The clone carrying this T cell receptor beta chain was picked up many times. Its target is unknown. This CDR3 is built from 15 residues. Germline lookup yields CDR1 MGHDK and CDR2 SYGVNS. V was clipped by 6 bases and J by 2 bases, with 15 bases between them. TCRdb reprocessed the multiplex PCR reads with MiXCR, giving one entry per CDR3 protein. The sample includes about 80,000 distinct CDR3 sequences, approximately 19% of them seen just once. Axillary draining lymph nodes of breast cancer patients supplied the node samples. The data are from a study of breast tumors, draining lymph nodes, adjacent tissues. Study conclusions and caveats: The data were judged consistent with most tumor T cells coming from lymph node and expanding in tumor. Tumor repertoires ranked between lymph nodes and nontumor tissue in diversity, with V and J gene preferences. Compared with basal-like, luminal-like tumors shared significantly more repertoire with nontumor tissue. That most tumor T cells come from lymph nodes remained unproven.

The sample consisted of axillary lymph node tissue. This clonotype originated in a female donor with breast cancer. Some clones in this sample may be carry-over from other donors' samples. The rearrangement uses TRBV25-1 and TRBJ2-3, with a weak D call TRBD2 (6 bases). The CDR3 DNA reads as TGTGCCAGCAGACCCCACGGCGGGACCACAGATACGCAGTATTTT. This codes for CASRPHGGTTDTQYF.